One and the same sample provided the 25 T cell receptor beta chains below, sequenced in a study of CD8+ T cells in alopecia areata. The treatment denotes: oral pan-JAK inhibitor, 5-10 mg twice daily. Once RNA had been extracted, it was reverse transcribed into cDNA to act as the sequencing template. The protocol was immunoSEQ multiplex PCR, while the TCRdb copy is restricted to in-frame clones and leaves out a portion. The repertoire consists of about 180,000 clones, with roughly 53% occurring once and the leading ten covering roughly a tenth. This specimen consisted of CD8+ T cells sorted from blood, obtained at week 24, from a patient treated with tofacitinib. Source of these receptors: a human donor with alopecia areata.

This clone has more than one count but fewer than ten. The chain couples TRBV28 to TRBJ1-1, with 8 bases fitting TRBD1. This CDR3 comprises 17 residues. Germline V gene sequence: CDR1 MDHEN, CDR2 SYDVKM. With 2 bases clipped from V and 1 base from J, the junction kept 9 bases outside the gene matches. In DNA, the CDR3 is TGTGCCAGCAGTTTAATCCCGGACAGGGAAACGAACACTGAAGCTTTCTTT. Protein: CASSLIPDRETNTEAFF.

The rearrangement joins TRBV15 to TRBJ1-5, with 7 positions matching TRBD1. The V gene's germline CDR1 is LNHNV and CDR2 YYDKDF (reference sequence). The CDR3 is made up of 17 amino acids. The ends lost 5 bases at V and 2 bases at J; junction bases unmatched: 12. CDR3 sequence reads: CATSGETGSWGNQPQHF. The CDR3 nucleotides are TGTGCCACCAGCGGCGAGACAGGGAGTTGGGGCAATCAGCCCCAGCATTTT.

This chain uses TRBV19 with TRBJ2-1; D might be TRBD1 (6 bases). The CDR3 consists of 12 residues. Between the trimmed V and J ends, which lost 5 bases and 7 bases, there was a span of 9 bases. The germline V gene encodes CDR1 LNHDA and CDR2 SQIVND (reference sequence). CDR3 in DNA: TGTGCCAGTAGTCCTGACAGGAATGAGCAGTTCTTC. Its translation: CASSPDRNEQFF.

The chain is built from TRBV27 and TRBJ2-2; D is uncertain. Germline CDR1 and CDR2: MNHEY and SMNVEV (reference sequence). The CDR3 loop spans 17 amino acids. Trimming pared 4 bases from V and 2 bases from J, leaving 17 bases between. The CDR3 DNA sequence: TGTGCCAGCAGTTCCTATCCGTCGGAGATTAACACCGGGGAGCTGTTTTTT. Protein product: CASSSYPSEINTGELFF.

This clone showed up just a few times. The chain employs TRBV4-3 and TRBJ2-7, with D uncertain. This CDR3 is built from 16 residues. Germline V gene sequence: CDR1 LGHNA, CDR2 YSLEER. Trimming removed 0 bases at V and 2 bases at J, with 14 bases between. The DNA of the CDR3 is TGCGCCAGCAGCCAAGATCTGGACGTATTAGCCTACGAGCAGTACTTC. As protein: CASSQDLDVLAYEQYF.

Only a few counts were recorded for this clone. This rearrangement joins TRBV25-1 to TRBJ2-7, with 9 positions matching TRBD1. Trimming cost V 5 bases and J 7 bases; bases outside gene matches: 9. Germline V lookup: CDR1 MGHDK, CDR2 SYGVNS. The CDR3 sequence is 14 residues long. The CDR3 DNA reads as TGTGCCAGCAGTCTAGGAGGACAGGGGTATGAGCAGTACTTC. This translates into CASSLGGQGYEQYF.

The DNA for the CDR3 is TGTGCCAGTAGTATCGGCGGGGCCTACGAGCAGTACTTC. Encoded protein: CASSIGGAYEQYF. This rearrangement joins TRBV19 to TRBJ2-7; a possible D gene is TRBD2 (6 bases). The V end was cut by 3 bases, the J end by 2 bases, with 8 bases between. CDR1 is LNHDA and CDR2 is SQIVND in the germline V gene (reference sequence). This CDR3 has 13 residues.

The chain uses TRBV27 and TRBJ2-7; TRBD2 aligns across 10 bases. Trimming at V came to 5 bases and at J to 9 bases, leaving 13 bases not matched to a gene. Per germline, CDR1 MNHEY and CDR2 SMNVEV (reference sequence). This CDR3 is built from 15 residues. CDR3 bases: TGTGCCAGCAGTCCTGTACTAGCGGGACGCGACCCGCAGTACTTC. The encoded protein is CASSPVLAGRDPQYF.

This clone showed up just a few times. The chain links TRBV29-1 to TRBJ1-1, with unresolved D. CDR1 is SQVTM and CDR2 is ANQGSEA in the germline V gene. Trimming left V 4 bases short and J 1 base short, with 16 bases between. CDR3 length equals 15 residues. The CDR3 reads CSVVLADLGNTEAFF. For the CDR3, the DNA is TGCAGCGTTGTCTTAGCGGATCTCGGGAACACTGAAGCTTTCTTT.

This clone has just a few counts. The chain has TRBV25-1 and TRBJ1-2, with D maybe TRBD1 (5 bases). Germline loops: CDR1 MGHDK, CDR2 SYGVNS. V was cut by 2 bases and J by 8 bases, with 15 bases left in between. The CDR3 contains 14 residues. CDR3 DNA sequence: TGTGCCAGCAGTGAAAGGAGGGGTCTACGGGGCTACACCTTC. Amino acids: CASSERRGLRGYTF.

This chain uses TRBV7-9 with TRBJ2-5; D not certain. The CDR3 spans 12 residues. With 1 base removed from V and 4 bases from J, the gap between germline ends came to 4 bases. Germline-derived CDR1 and CDR2 are SEHNR and FQNEAQ (reference sequence). CDR3 sequence: CASSLDPETQYF. CDR3 nucleotide sequence: TGTGCCAGCAGCTTAGATCCAGAGACCCAGTACTTC.

This clone was counted a few times. The chain uses TRBV6-6 and TRBJ1-3, with D perhaps TRBD1 (6 bases). Trimming shortened V by 6 bases and J by 6 bases, and 21 bases separated the two germline ends. The CDR3 length is 16 residues. CDR1 is MNHNY, CDR2 SVGAGI, per germline (reference sequence). Written as DNA, the CDR3 is TGTGCCAGCAGCCCCGCCGGTGGGGGGCGGATAAACACCATATATTTT. This gives the protein CASSPAGGGRINTIYF.

This clone was counted between two and nine times. The chain is built from TRBV9 and TRBJ2-7, with 9 bases that match TRBD2. The trim removed 4 bases at V and 4 bases at J, leaving 6 bases unmatched. The CDR3 extends over 14 amino acids. Germline CDR1 SGDLS, CDR2 YYNGEE. The CDR3 bases are TGTGCCAGCAGCCCGGCGGGGGGGGCGTACGAGCAGTACTTC. It encodes CASSPAGGAYEQYF.

This clone was seen more than once but under ten times. The chain uses TRBV5-6 and TRBJ1-1; D remains unclear. V was pared by 0 bases and J by 1 base, with 16 bases between. Germline V gene data show CDR1 as SGHDT and CDR2 as YYEEEE. The CDR3 runs to 17 residues. CDR3 loop: CASSLGASSIWNTEAFF. DNA for the CDR3: TGTGCCAGCAGCTTGGGGGCCAGTTCGATTTGGAACACTGAAGCTTTCTTT.

CDR3 coding DNA: TGCGCCAGCAGCCAAGACGGGACAAACAATCAGCCCCAGCATTTT. It is translated as CASSQDGTNNQPQHF. This chain links TRBV4-3 with TRBJ1-5, with a possible D match to TRBD1 (6 bases). Germline V gives CDR1 LGHNA, CDR2 YSLEER. CDR3 length equals 15 residues. V gave up 0 bases and J gave up 3 bases, with 9 bases separating them.

V usage is TRBV25-1 and J usage is TRBJ2-5, with D possibly TRBD2 on 5 matching bases. The CDR3 contains 14 residues. V lost 2 bases and J 3 bases, leaving 10 bases between the germline ends. CDR1 is MGHDK and CDR2 is SYGVNS in the germline V gene. The chain's CDR3 is CASSEVVGEETQYF. The CDR3 DNA sequence: TGTGCCAGCAGTGAAGTAGTGGGAGAAGAGACCCAGTACTTC.

V usage is TRBV15 and J usage is TRBJ2-2, with TRBD1 matching 8 bases. Germline V gene lookup returns CDR1 LNHNV and CDR2 YYDKDF (reference sequence). The CDR3 is made up of 17 amino acids. J lost 5 bases, V lost 3 bases, and 11 bases had no gene match. The CDR3 DNA reads as TGTGCCACCAGCAGGGACGCCAGGGGGCCCGGAACCGGGGAGCTGTTTTTT. Protein sequence: CATSRDARGPGTGELFF.

This clone has more than one count but fewer than ten. For the CDR3, the DNA is TGCAGCGTTGAACCATACAATGAGCAGTTCTTC. It specifies CSVEPYNEQFF. V is TRBV29-1 and J is TRBJ2-1; D is unclear. Trimming removed 2 bases from V and 4 bases from J, with 3 bases in between. The CDR3 consists of 11 residues. Germline loops: CDR1 SQVTM, CDR2 ANQGSEA.

Only a few counts were recorded for this clone. The rearrangement joins TRBV11-2 to TRBJ1-1, with D unresolved. Germline lookup yields CDR1 SGHAT and CDR2 FQNNGV. The CDR3 loop spans 16 amino acids. The ends were cut back, 2 bases at V and 1 base at J, with 14 bases in the middle. The CDR3 nucleotides read TGTGCCAGCAGCTTACCGAGCAATGCGCGGAACACTGAAGCTTTCTTT. Amino acid sequence: CASSLPSNARNTEAFF.

The V call is TRBV9, the J call TRBJ2-3, with D possibly being TRBD1 (7 bases). CDR3 length: 15 amino acids. The germline gives CDR1 SGDLS, CDR2 YYNGEE. V lost 5 bases to trimming and J lost 1 base, with 14 bases between them. The CDR3 sequence: CASSQGGRGTDTQYF. The CDR3 coding sequence is TGTGCCAGCAGTCAGGGGGGCCGCGGCACAGATACGCAGTATTTT.

V gene TRBV15 combines with J gene TRBJ1-5; 7 nucleotides match TRBD1. Germline CDR1 LNHNV, CDR2 YYDKDF (reference sequence). V dropped 3 bases and J dropped 4; count of bases not matched to a gene: 9. CDR3 length: 16 amino acids. In DNA form, the CDR3 reads TGTGCCACCAGCAGGACAGGGATCTCCAGAAATCAGCCCCAGCATTTT. This gives the protein CATSRTGISRNQPQHF.

The chain has TRBV7-9 and TRBJ1-2, with D hard to call. The CDR3 totals 13 residues. V was shortened by 4 bases and J by 4 bases, with 10 bases between the two germline ends. CDR1 and CDR2 from the germline V gene are SEHNR and FQNEAQ (reference sequence). CDR3 nucleotides: TGTGCCAGCAGCTCCCCTGTCCCCTATGGCTACACCTTC. Residues: CASSSPVPYGYTF.

Only one count was recorded for this clone. The chain is built from TRBV30 and TRBJ1-5, with TRBD1 matching over 10 bases. The trim removed 3 bases at V and 6 bases at J, leaving 5 bases unmatched. The germline V gene has CDR1 GTSNPN and CDR2 SVGIG (reference sequence). The CDR3 is made up of 14 amino acids. The CDR3 DNA sequence: TGTGCCTGGAGCGAGGGGACAGGGGTTCAGCCCCAGCATTTT. As protein: CAWSEGTGVQPQHF.

This clone has more than one count but fewer than ten. J is TRBJ2-1 and V is TRBV4-3, with TRBD2 matching 10 bases. The CDR3 loop spans 15 amino acids. V shed 2 bases and J 7 bases; nucleotides not matched to a gene: 5. Germline values: CDR1 LGHNA, CDR2 YSLEER. This CDR3 is CASSQLASGGNEQFF. DNA of the CDR3: TGCGCCAGCAGCCAATTGGCTAGCGGGGGAAATGAGCAGTTCTTC.

The rearrangement uses TRBV10-2 and TRBJ2-7, with a tentative D call TRBD2 (5 bases). V lost 7 bases, J lost 4 bases, and 14 bases lay in between. Looked up from germline, CDR1 is WSHSY and CDR2 is SAAADI. The CDR3 is 13 residues long. This CDR3 is CASTFLGGYEQYF. CDR3 coding DNA: TGCGCCAGCACTTTTCTCGGCGGGTACGAGCAGTACTTC.